The T cell receptor beta chain under discussion was sequenced for a study of CD8+ T cells in alopecia areata. Study outcomes and limitations: Patients shared TCRs less clearly than mice did, possibly for HLA-related reasons. Scalp sample sequencing also detects resident alphabeta T cells of normal skin.

Lesional scalp punch biopsies and peripheral blood were collected from alopecia areata patients. A FACSAria was used to sort CD4+ and CD8+ T cells. These cells came from PBMCs. The CDR3 contains 16 residues. Per germline, CDR1 SGHVS and CDR2 FNYEAQ. The V end was cut by 0 bases, the J end by 0 bases, with 6 bases between. TCR sequencing used cDNA made by reverse transcription of extracted RNA. The protocol was immunoSEQ multiplex PCR, while the TCRdb copy is restricted to in-frame clones and leaves out a portion. The sample yields roughly 200,000 clones, almost 65% seen once. Regarding this clone: Its antigen is as yet unknown.

This clonotype was sampled from a human donor with alopecia areata. The chain uses TRBV7-6 and TRBJ2-6; no firm D call. The input for sequencing was CD4+ T cells sorted from blood, taken at week 0. CDR3 loop: CASSLAPSSGANVLTF. CDR3 bases: TGTGCCAGCAGCTTAGCGCCGAGCTCTGGGGCCAACGTCCTGACTTTC.